This T cell receptor (beta chain) came from a study of identifying expanded T cells in peripheral blood. Study-wide points: Variance in clone template counts between two-week samples significantly increased with total template count across all healthy donors.

On this clone itself: What it binds is unknown.

Some clones are missing from TCRdb's copy, which holds only in-frame ones; the method was immunoSEQ multiplex PCR. The table records under 150,000 clones, 75% to 90% of them present only once. The CDR3 is 10 amino acids. The sequence was collected from a person aged 18 to 75 in good health. Sequenced material: blood. The gene calls are TRBV21-1 and TRBJ2-7. TRBV21-1 is a recognized pseudogene. CDR3 region: CASSKLGQYF. The CDR3 DNA follows: TGTGCCAGCAGCAAATTGGGGCAGTACTTC.